This TCR beta chain was profiled in a study of cytomegalovirus exposure and HLA in healthy donors. The PCR was carried out with 60 Vbeta primers and 13 Jbeta primers. Assay: immunoSEQ multiplex PCR; the TCRdb copy retains only in-frame clones and omits some. The sample table includes under 75,000 clones. This clonotype was obtained from a female donor in good health and CMV-seropositive. The source material was PBMCs.

The CDR3 reads CASSPSPGFSRDTQYF. The CDR3 DNA reads TGCGCCAGCAGTCCATCCCCAGGGTTCAGCCGAGATACGCAGTATTTT. This chain connects TRBV5-1 to TRBJ2-3; D is perhaps TRBD1 (5 bases). The V and J ends lost 5 bases and 5 bases respectively, with 21 bases between them. This CDR3 region has 16 residues. Per the germline V gene, CDR1 is SGHRS and CDR2 is YFSETQ.